This passage covers 27 T cell receptor beta chains from one sample sequenced in a study of Ad26.COV2.S vaccination and SARS-CoV-2 variants. Treatment reported: 15 to 20 received Ad26.COV2.S at low or high dose, single or two shots; roughly five received placebo; per-sample allocation not given. At day 63 after the first vaccine or placebo injection, samples were drawn. Clones were read by immunoSEQ multiplex PCR, and TCRdb kept only the in-frame ones, dropping some. The sample has around 270,000 clones, roughly 89% seen once. Sequenced here: peripheral blood, sampled in a trial of Ad26.COV2.S vaccine versus placebo. Receptor source: a person aged 18-65 years who received the Ad26.COV2.S COVID-19 vaccine or a placebo.

The chain uses TRBV5-1 and TRBJ2-1; 7 positions agree with TRBD1. V shed 7 bases and J 0 bases; nucleotides not matched to a gene: 10. This CDR3 contains 16 residues. The germline CDR1 and CDR2 sequences are SGHRS and YFSETQ. In DNA, the CDR3 is TGCGCCAGCCATGGCAGGGGGATAAGCTCCTACAATGAGCAGTTCTTC. Translated: CASHGRGISSYNEQFF.

The CDR3 loop reads CASSYVSRTQYF. The DNA of the CDR3 is TGTGCCAGCAGTTACGTTTCTAGGACGCAGTATTTT. The J gene is TRBJ2-3, the V gene TRBV6-2 or TRBV6-3; D remains unclear. The CDR3 is 12 residues long. Germline assignment: CDR1 MNHEY and CDR2 SVGEGT. The V end was cut by 2 bases, the J end by 9 bases, with 9 bases between.

The rearrangement links TRBV30 to TRBJ1-3, with D hard to call. The CDR3 is made up of 14 amino acids. The ends were cut back, 5 bases at V and 1 base at J, with 12 bases in the middle. Germline V gives CDR1 GTSNPN, CDR2 SVGIG (reference sequence). The CDR3 region has the DNA TGTGCCTGGGGTCATACCGGTTCTGGAAACACCATATATTTT. It yields the protein CAWGHTGSGNTIYF.

The rearrangement links TRBV6-2 or TRBV6-3 to TRBJ1-5; D is undetermined. V was clipped by 6 bases and J by 4 bases, with 10 bases between them. The CDR3 consists of 13 residues. Germline V gene lookup returns CDR1 MNHEY and CDR2 SVGEGT. The CDR3 loop is CASSLVENQPQHF. CDR3 bases: TGTGCCAGCAGCCTGGTAGAGAATCAGCCCCAGCATTTT.

The chain uses TRBV18 and TRBJ2-2, with 7 positions matching TRBD1. Germline lookup yields CDR1 KGHSH and CDR2 LQKENI. The CDR3 has 16 residues. V dropped 4 bases and J dropped 4; count of bases not matched to a gene: 9. The CDR3 region has the DNA TGTGCCAGCTCACGAACTGACAGGGCCCTCACCGGGGAGCTGTTTTTT. Residues: CASSRTDRALTGELFF.

V gene TRBV10-3 combines with J gene TRBJ1-4; D call uncertain. V lost 0 bases and J 0 bases, leaving 11 bases between the germline ends. Per germline, CDR1 ENHRY and CDR2 SYGVKD. The CDR3 is 17 residues long. This CDR3 reads CAISESGRMATNEKLFF. The CDR3 DNA follows: TGTGCCATCAGTGAGTCGGGCAGGATGGCAACTAATGAAAAACTGTTTTTT.

This clone was counted a few times. The chain joins TRBV7-2 to TRBJ1-5, with 7 bases that match TRBD1. The CDR3 extends over 14 amino acids. The germline V gene encodes CDR1 SGHTA and CDR2 FQGNSA. V lost 1 base, J lost 6 bases, and 3 bases stayed unmatched. CDR3 protein: CASSLGPGGQPQHF. CDR3 sequence (DNA): TGTGCCAGCAGCTTAGGCCCAGGGGGTCAGCCCCAGCATTTT.

This chain links TRBV4-2 with TRBJ2-2; no clear D. Trimming removed 4 bases from V and 5 bases from J, with 17 bases in between. Germline CDR1 LGHNA, CDR2 YNFKEQ. The CDR3 length is 16 residues. Here the CDR3 reads CASSPPFKGRTGELFF. CDR3 DNA sequence: TGTGCCAGCAGCCCCCCCTTTAAAGGTCGGACCGGGGAGCTGTTTTTT.

This rearrangement joins TRBV9 to TRBJ2-5; 9 positions match TRBD1. CDR1 and CDR2 (germline): SGDLS, YYNGEE. V was pared by 3 bases and J by 3 bases, with 3 bases of the junction left unmatched. CDR3 length equals 14 residues. The CDR3 DNA follows: TGTGCCAGCAGCGAGGGGACAGGGAAAGAGACCCAGTACTTC. This encodes CASSEGTGKETQYF. The complete variable domain, with remaining parts taken from reference TRBV9 and TRBJ2-5, reads DSGVTQTPKHLITATGQRVTLRCSPRSGDLSVYWYQQSLDQGLQFLIQYYNGEERAKGNILERFSAQQFPDLHSELNLSSLELGDSALYFCASSEGTGKETQYFGPGTRLLVL.

This clone was picked up a small number of times. The chain joins TRBV5-1 to TRBJ1-6; D uncertain. V gave up 5 bases and J gave up 8 bases, with 8 bases separating them. Germline loops: CDR1 SGHRS, CDR2 YFSETQ. The length of the CDR3 is 12 residues. CDR3 residues: CASRTGDSPLHF. The DNA of the CDR3 is TGCGCCAGCAGAACGGGAGATTCACCCCTCCACTTT.

The gene calls are TRBV3-1 (or the pseudogene TRBV3-2) and TRBJ1-1; D not resolved. The CDR3 has 14 residues. The V end lost 1 base, the J end lost 3 bases, and 9 bases lay between the germline ends. From germline, CDR1 is LGHDT and CDR2 YNNKEL (reference sequence). Written as DNA, the CDR3 is TGTGCCAGCAGCCAAGTCTCTCCGCACACTGAAGCTTTCTTT. It encodes CASSQVSPHTEAFF.

V and J are TRBV7-2 and TRBJ2-6; D gene uncertain. Trimming removed 0 bases from V and 0 bases from J, with 6 bases in between. The CDR3 extends over 16 amino acids. The germline V gene has CDR1 SGHTA and CDR2 FQGNSA. In DNA, the CDR3 is TGTGCCAGCAGCTTAGCCCATATCTCTGGGGCCAACGTCCTGACTTTC. This encodes CASSLAHISGANVLTF.

This clone has only one observation. The V call is TRBV5-4, the J call TRBJ2-4, with D possibly being TRBD1 (6 bases). The CDR3 runs to 14 residues. V lost 4 bases to trimming and J lost 12 bases, with 20 bases between them. Germline lookup yields CDR1 SGHNT and CDR2 YYREEE (reference sequence). CDR3 nucleotides: TGTGCCAGCAGCACCGCGACAGGCCAGGGAAGTCAGTACTTC. It yields the protein CASSTATGQGSQYF. Using reference TRBV5-4 and TRBJ2-4 for the parts outside the CDR3, the full variable domain is ETGVTQSPTHLIKTRGQQVTLRCSSQSGHNTVSWYQQALGQGPQFIFQYYREEENGRGNFPPRFSGLQFPNYSSELNVNALELDDSALYLCASSTATGQGSQYFGAGTRLSVL.

This clone appeared a single time. This chain links TRBV11-1 with TRBJ1-1; D call uncertain. The ends were cut back, 5 bases at V and 1 base at J, with 17 bases in the middle. The CDR3 extends over 16 amino acids. The germline V gene encodes CDR1 SGHAT and CDR2 FQDESV (reference sequence). The CDR3 DNA sequence: TGTGCCAGCAGCCCACGTGAGGGCCGGGGGAACACTGAAGCTTTCTTT. Translated, it gives CASSPREGRGNTEAFF.

The rearrangement uses TRBV4-3 and TRBJ2-3, with D possibly matching TRBD1 (6 bases). The CDR3 length is 17 residues. Germline V gene data show CDR1 as LGHNA and CDR2 as YSLEER. Deletions cut 1 base from V and 3 bases from J, with 17 bases between. CDR3 DNA sequence: TGCGCCAGCAGCCAAGTGGGCACAGGGAGAGGGACAGATACGCAGTATTTT. Its protein is CASSQVGTGRGTDTQYF.

This clone appeared many times. One end of the junction fails to match germline, which may point to a read error. The chain joins TRBV6-5 to TRBJ1-1; D is ambiguous. The CDR3 consists of 12 residues. Looked up from germline, CDR1 is MNHEY and CDR2 is SVGAGI. CDR3 sequence: CASSDSNTEAFF. CDR3 bases: TGTGCCAGCAGTGACTCCAACACTGAAGCTTTCTTT.

This clone was detected only once. One end of the junction varies from germline; a read error may be responsible. The chain employs TRBV7-3 and TRBJ2-5, with 14 bases identical to TRBD2. The CDR3 loop spans 18 amino acids. The germline V gene encodes CDR1 SGHTA and CDR2 FQGTGA. CDR3 nucleotides: TGTGCCAACAGCTCCCGGACTAGCGGGAGGCCCCGCCAAGAGACCCAGTACTTC. Its translation: CANSSRTSGRPRQETQYF. Variable domain in full (rest from reference TRBV7-3 and TRBJ2-5): GAGVSQTPSNKVTEKGKYVELRCDPISGHTALYWYRQSLGQGPEFLIYFQGTGAADDSGLPNDRFFAVRPEGSVSTLKIQRTERGDSAVYLCANSSRTSGRPRQETQYFGPGTRLLVL.

This clone occurred once. This chain joins TRBV5-4 and TRBJ2-2, with no clear D. CDR1 and CDR2 (germline): SGHNT, YYREEE (reference sequence). The CDR3 covers 12 residues. Trimming pared 4 bases from V and 3 bases from J, leaving 4 bases between. The CDR3 DNA sequence: TGTGCCAGCAGCGTGGACACCGGGGAGCTGTTTTTT. Translated: CASSVDTGELFF.

The genes are TRBV7-8 and TRBJ1-1; D gene unclear. With 6 bases removed from V and 4 bases from J, the gap between germline ends came to 18 bases. Germline V gives CDR1 SGHVS, CDR2 FQNEAQ. The CDR3 has 15 residues. As DNA, the CDR3 is TGTGCCAGCAGTCTCGAGGTGGGGTTGGGCACTGAAGCTTTCTTT. Translation: CASSLEVGLGTEAFF. Based on the CDR3 plus reference TRBV7-8 and TRBJ1-1, the full variable domain is GAGVSQSPRYKVAKRGQDVALRCDPISGHVSLFWYQQALGQGPEFLTYFQNEAQLDKSGLPSDRFFAERPEGSVSTLKIQRTQQEDSAVYLCASSLEVGLGTEAFFGQGTRLTVV.

The V and J genes are TRBV5-8 and TRBJ2-2; TRBD1 agrees at 8 bases. The trim removed 5 bases at V and 2 bases at J, leaving 8 bases unmatched. Germline V gene sequence: CDR1 SGHTS, CDR2 YDEGEE. The CDR3 has 16 residues. CDR3 sequence (DNA): TGTGCCAGCAGATCTCGCAGGGGGCGCAACACCGGGGAGCTGTTTTTT. Protein sequence: CASRSRRGRNTGELFF.

The chain is built from TRBV9 and TRBJ1-1; unclear D gene. Germline V CDR1 and CDR2: SGDLS, YYNGEE. The CDR3 loop spans 13 amino acids. V was clipped by 5 bases and J by 0 bases, with 8 bases between them. In DNA, the CDR3 is TGTGCCAGCAGTGGACGTTTGAACACTGAAGCTTTCTTT. This codes for CASSGRLNTEAFF.

This clone was seen just once. This chain joins TRBV6-2 or TRBV6-3 and TRBJ2-1; D unresolved. V gave up 3 bases and J gave up 7 bases, with 4 bases separating them. The CDR3 loop spans 11 amino acids. CDR1 MNHEY and CDR2 SVGEGT come from the germline V gene. The CDR3 region has the DNA TGTGCCAGCAGTTATATAAATGAGCAGTTCTTC. This gives the protein CASSYINEQFF.

The V gene is TRBV4-2, the J gene TRBJ1-6; D not resolved. V was clipped by 0 bases and J by 0 bases, with 12 bases between them. CDR1 LGHNA and CDR2 YNFKEQ come from the germline V gene. The CDR3 sequence is 18 residues long. The CDR3 loop is CASSQESLQSSYNSPLHF. CDR3 coding DNA: TGTGCCAGCAGCCAAGAGTCCCTCCAGAGCTCCTATAATTCACCCCTCCACTTT.

The chain combines TRBV2 with TRBJ1-3, with unresolved D. This CDR3 has 13 amino acids. Trimming cost V 4 bases and J 0 bases, with 4 bases left between them. The germline CDR1 and CDR2 sequences are SNHLY and FYNNEI. The CDR3 protein is CASSGSSGNTIYF. DNA for the CDR3: TGTGCCAGCAGTGGTAGCTCTGGAAACACCATATATTTT.

This rearrangement joins TRBV6-2 or TRBV6-3 to TRBJ2-4; a possible D gene is TRBD1 (6 bases). The CDR3 is made up of 15 amino acids. Germline CDR1 MNHEY, CDR2 SVGEGT. V lost 2 bases to trimming and J lost 2 bases, with 10 bases between them. CDR3 loop: CASSYAGQTKNIQYF. The CDR3, as DNA: TGTGCCAGCAGTTACGCCGGACAGACCAAAAACATTCAGTACTTC.

The chain recombines TRBV7-9 with TRBJ2-1; perhaps TRBD1 as D (6 bases). V lost 4 bases and J lost 0, with 13 bases in between. The CDR3 loop spans 16 amino acids. Germline-derived CDR1 and CDR2 are SEHNR and FQNEAQ (reference sequence). CDR3 DNA sequence: TGTGCCAGCAGCTGGAGGTCAGGGGACTCCTACAATGAGCAGTTCTTC. Protein product: CASSWRSGDSYNEQFF.

The chain has TRBV5-6 and TRBJ1-6; 7 bases match TRBD1. J gave up 11 bases and V 6 bases, and 11 bases lay outside the gene matches. CDR1 SGHDT and CDR2 YYEEEE come from the germline V gene. This CDR3 has 14 amino acids. The CDR3 loop is CASTRRDSRPPLHF. The CDR3 nucleotides are TGTGCCAGCACCCGGCGGGACAGTCGGCCACCCCTCCACTTT.